The 23 T cell receptor beta chains given below trace back to one sample, sequenced in a study of T cell clonotyping in hematopoietic cell transplantation. The sample's time point: recipient sample about 28 days before transplant, after cytoreduction. The table came from immunoSEQ multiplex PCR; TCRdb's copy has only in-frame clones and leaves some out. The sample lists roughly 30,000 clones, approximately 77% occurring once. The specimen was peripheral blood mononuclear cells, collected before stem cell transplant. These receptors originate from a man aged 35 to 55 with acute myeloid leukemia. Some clones in this sample may be carry-over from other donors' samples.

The chain employs TRBV7-8 and TRBJ1-3, with unresolved D. Trimming left V 5 bases short and J 11 bases short, with 10 bases between. CDR3 length equals 11 residues. Germline V gene sequence: CDR1 SGHVS, CDR2 FQNEAQ. The CDR3: CASSLGHAIYF. Written as DNA, the CDR3 is TGTGCCAGCAGCCTGGGTCACGCCATATATTTT.

The chain recombines TRBV2 with TRBJ1-2; TRBD1 is a possible D gene (5 bases). Trimming shortened V by 8 bases and J by 0 bases, and 13 bases separated the two germline ends. This CDR3 is 14 amino acids long. Germline CDR1 and CDR2: SNHLY and FYNNEI. For the CDR3, the DNA is TGTGCCAGCCTGGTGAGGGGAACTAACTATGGCTACACCTTC. As protein: CASLVRGTNYGYTF.

This clone was recorded only once. The chain is built from TRBV5-1 and TRBJ2-7; D gene uncertain. V lost 0 bases and J lost 3, with 13 bases in between. The CDR3 extends over 15 amino acids. CDR1 SGHRS and CDR2 YFSETQ come from the germline V gene. This chain's CDR3 is CASSLGPSVNYEQYF. Written as DNA, the CDR3 is TGCGCCAGCAGCTTGGGCCCATCCGTTAACTACGAGCAGTACTTC.

The J gene is TRBJ2-5, the V gene TRBV6-1, with 7 nucleotides matching TRBD2. V was pared by 4 bases and J by 3 bases, with 8 bases of the junction left unmatched. This CDR3 has 15 residues. Germline loops: CDR1 MNHNS, CDR2 SASEGT. The CDR3 loop reads CASSGHRAGEETQYF. The DNA of the CDR3 is TGTGCCAGCAGTGGACATCGGGCGGGAGAAGAGACCCAGTACTTC.

CDR3 DNA sequence: TGCGCCACTAGAGAGGGATTATCTGACGAGCAGTACTTC. Its translation is CATREGLSDEQYF. V is TRBV10-1 and J is TRBJ2-7, with D perhaps TRBD2 (5 bases). CDR1 and CDR2 from the germline V gene are WNHNN and SYGVQD (reference sequence). The CDR3 sequence is 13 residues long. V was cut by 10 bases and J by 5 bases, with 18 bases left in between.

This clone turned up a few times. The chain combines TRBV29-1 with TRBJ1-2; D is undetermined. Per the germline V gene, CDR1 is SQVTM and CDR2 is ANQGSEA. The length of the CDR3 is 13 residues. Trimming took 3 bases from V and 4 from J, leaving 12 bases between them. The CDR3 nucleotides read TGCAGCGTTGAGGGCGGACGGACCTATGGCTACACCTTC. It specifies CSVEGGRTYGYTF.

This chain joins TRBV5-1 and TRBJ2-2; the D is unclear. V was clipped by 0 bases and J by 8 bases, with 8 bases between them. This CDR3 region has 13 residues. CDR1 is SGHRS, CDR2 YFSETQ, per germline. The CDR3 loop is CASSLGSPGELFF. The CDR3, as DNA: TGCGCCAGCAGCTTGGGGTCACCAGGGGAGCTGTTTTTT. The full variable domain, its missing parts supplied by reference TRBV5-1 and TRBJ2-2, is KAGVTQTPRYLIKTRGQQVTLSCSPISGHRSVSWYQQTPGQGLQFLFEYFSETQRNKGNFPGRFSGRQFSNSRSEMNVSTLELGDSALYLCASSLGSPGELFFGEGSRLTVL.

This clone was seen only a few times. This rearrangement joins TRBV14 to TRBJ2-3; unclear D gene. CDR1 is SGHDN and CDR2 is FVKESK in the germline V gene. Trimming pared 4 bases from V and 6 bases from J, leaving 11 bases between. This CDR3 spans 13 amino acids. The CDR3 sequence is CASSRATTDTQYF. In nucleotides, the CDR3 is TGTGCCAGCAGCCGGGCTACTACGGATACGCAGTATTTT.

V gene TRBV5-4 combines with J gene TRBJ1-5, with D unclear. Trimming took 1 base from V and 4 from J, leaving 6 bases between them. The V gene's germline CDR1 is SGHNT and CDR2 YYREEE (reference sequence). The CDR3 length is 13 residues. The CDR3 bases are TGTGCCAGCAGCTTGATGGGGAATCAGCCCCAGCATTTT. Translating gives CASSLMGNQPQHF.

The chain recombines TRBV30 with TRBJ1-2, with a possible D match to TRBD1 (6 bases). This CDR3 comprises 14 residues. The germline gives CDR1 GTSNPN, CDR2 SVGIG (reference sequence). Between the trimmed V and J ends, which lost 3 bases and 6 bases, there was a span of 17 bases. As DNA, the CDR3 is TGTGCCTGGAGGGCACAGGGAAGGGGGAATGGCTACACCTTC. Encoded protein: CAWRAQGRGNGYTF.

V is TRBV4-1 and J is TRBJ1-1; D uncertain. Germline V gene data show CDR1 as MGHRA and CDR2 as YSYEKL. The ends were cut back, 0 bases at V and 2 bases at J, with 13 bases in the middle. This CDR3 is 16 amino acids long. The CDR3 nucleotides are TGCGCCAGCAGCCAAGAGGCAGGTTGGGCTAACACTGAAGCTTTCTTT. This translates into CASSQEAGWANTEAFF.

This sequence joins TRBV10-3 and TRBJ1-6; the D gene is possibly TRBD1 (6 bases). V was pared by 3 bases and J by 2 bases, with 14 bases between. Germline lookup yields CDR1 ENHRY and CDR2 SYGVKD. This CDR3 is 17 amino acids long. CDR3 residues: CAISEWGASTYNSPLHF. The CDR3 DNA follows: TGTGCCATCAGTGAATGGGGGGCATCGACCTATAATTCACCCCTCCACTTT.

This chain connects TRBV7-8 to TRBJ1-5; 9 positions agree with TRBD1. CDR3 length: 15 residues. V shed 3 bases, J shed 6 bases, and the junction held 6 bases outside the gene matches. Germline CDR1 SGHVS, CDR2 FQNEAQ. The DNA of the CDR3 is TGTGCCAGCAGCTTGACAGGGGGTAGTGGTCAGCCCCAGCATTTT. Its translation is CASSLTGGSGQPQHF.

The genes are TRBV5-4 and TRBJ2-7, with D possibly TRBD1 on 6 matching bases. CDR1 and CDR2 (germline): SGHNT, YYREEE (reference sequence). V dropped 4 bases and J dropped 1 base, with 15 bases sitting between them. The CDR3 loop spans 15 amino acids. In DNA, the CDR3 is TGTGCCAGCAGCCGTAATACAGGGACGTCCTACGAGCAGTACTTC. As protein: CASSRNTGTSYEQYF. Full variable domain (rest looked up from reference TRBV5-4 and TRBJ2-7): ETGVTQSPTHLIKTRGQQVTLRCSSQSGHNTVSWYQQALGQGPQFIFQYYREEENGRGNFPPRFSGLQFPNYSSELNVNALELDDSALYLCASSRNTGTSYEQYFGPGTRLTVT.

This rearrangement joins TRBV21-1 to TRBJ2-1; no check of the table's D call, TRBD2, against the DNA was made. TRBV21-1 is a pseudogene. The CDR3 is 13 residues long. This CDR3 reads CASSKAASEQQFF. Written as DNA, the CDR3 is TGTGCCAGCAGCAAAGCTGCTAGCGAACAGCAGTTCTTC.

Here the CDR3 reads CASSPNDIRVLAKNIQYF. The CDR3 DNA reads as TGCGCCAGCAGCCCGAACGACATAAGGGTACTAGCCAAAAACATTCAGTACTTC. The chain joins TRBV4-1 to TRBJ2-4; D unclear. The V gene's germline CDR1 is MGHRA and CDR2 YSYEKL. The CDR3 loop spans 18 amino acids. With 4 bases removed from V and 0 bases from J, the gap between germline ends came to 19 bases.

The chain links TRBV5-1 to TRBJ2-3; 7 bases match TRBD1. The CDR3 runs 15 residues. V was clipped by 6 bases and J by 2 bases; unmatched bases: 9. CDR1 SGHRS and CDR2 YFSETQ come from the germline V gene. CDR3 nucleotide sequence: TGCGCCAGCAACAGGGGCCCTACTCTCACAGATACGCAGTATTTT. It yields the protein CASNRGPTLTDTQYF.

The chain is built from TRBV4-3 and TRBJ1-4; a weak D match, TRBD1 (5 bases). V lost 4 bases and J 8 bases, leaving 14 bases between the germline ends. The germline V gene has CDR1 LGHNA and CDR2 YSLEER. There are 14 residues in the CDR3. The CDR3: CASSRGRTVEKLFF. CDR3 nucleotide sequence: TGCGCCAGCAGCCGGGGGAGAACAGTCGAAAAACTGTTTTTT.

The rearrangement links TRBV7-8 to TRBJ2-7; 8 bases agree with TRBD2. Looked up from germline, CDR1 is SGHVS and CDR2 is FQNEAQ. V shed 0 bases, J shed 2 bases, and the junction held 6 bases outside the gene matches. This CDR3 is 16 amino acids long. Written as DNA, the CDR3 is TGTGCCAGCAGCTTAGCAGCGGGCGGGAGGACCTACGAGCAGTACTTC. This encodes CASSLAAGGRTYEQYF.

The rearrangement joins TRBV5-6 to TRBJ2-1, with 7 positions matching TRBD2. CDR1 SGHDT and CDR2 YYEEEE come from the germline V gene. The CDR3 sequence is 16 residues long. V dropped 0 bases and J dropped 0; count of bases not matched to a gene: 3. CDR3 DNA sequence: TGTGCCAGCAGCTTGGCGGCGGGAGCCTCCTACAATGAGCAGTTCTTC. Translated: CASSLAAGASYNEQFF.

The chain employs TRBV5-4 and TRBJ2-1; 7 nucleotides line up with TRBD1. V lost 2 bases and J lost 0; bases outside the gene matches: 2. This CDR3 is built from 15 residues. The germline CDR1 and CDR2 sequences are SGHNT and YYREEE (reference sequence). In DNA, the CDR3 is TGTGCCAGCAGCTTAGGGACAGTCTCCTACAATGAGCAGTTCTTC. This encodes CASSLGTVSYNEQFF. The entire variable domain, with the rest obtained from reference TRBV5-4 and TRBJ2-1, is as follows: ETGVTQSPTHLIKTRGQQVTLRCSSQSGHNTVSWYQQALGQGPQFIFQYYREEENGRGNFPPRFSGLQFPNYSSELNVNALELDDSALYLCASSLGTVSYNEQFFGPGTRLTVL.

This clone came up a few times. The chain couples TRBV7-9 to TRBJ2-5; D unresolved. V lost 6 bases and J 5 bases, leaving 4 bases between the germline ends. The V gene's germline CDR1 is SEHNR and CDR2 FQNEAQ (reference sequence). There are 10 residues in the CDR3. The CDR3 DNA follows: TGTGCCAGCAGGGGGGAGACCCAGTACTTC. This translates into CASRGETQYF.

This clone occurred a few times. The chain employs TRBV30 and TRBJ1-1; no firm D call. The CDR3 has 10 amino acids. V lost 6 bases to trimming and J lost 10 bases, with 12 bases between them. Germline CDR1 is GTSNPN and CDR2 is SVGIG (reference sequence). The CDR3 spells CACRIVGAFF. DNA for the CDR3: TGTGCCTGTCGGATCGTTGGAGCTTTCTTT.